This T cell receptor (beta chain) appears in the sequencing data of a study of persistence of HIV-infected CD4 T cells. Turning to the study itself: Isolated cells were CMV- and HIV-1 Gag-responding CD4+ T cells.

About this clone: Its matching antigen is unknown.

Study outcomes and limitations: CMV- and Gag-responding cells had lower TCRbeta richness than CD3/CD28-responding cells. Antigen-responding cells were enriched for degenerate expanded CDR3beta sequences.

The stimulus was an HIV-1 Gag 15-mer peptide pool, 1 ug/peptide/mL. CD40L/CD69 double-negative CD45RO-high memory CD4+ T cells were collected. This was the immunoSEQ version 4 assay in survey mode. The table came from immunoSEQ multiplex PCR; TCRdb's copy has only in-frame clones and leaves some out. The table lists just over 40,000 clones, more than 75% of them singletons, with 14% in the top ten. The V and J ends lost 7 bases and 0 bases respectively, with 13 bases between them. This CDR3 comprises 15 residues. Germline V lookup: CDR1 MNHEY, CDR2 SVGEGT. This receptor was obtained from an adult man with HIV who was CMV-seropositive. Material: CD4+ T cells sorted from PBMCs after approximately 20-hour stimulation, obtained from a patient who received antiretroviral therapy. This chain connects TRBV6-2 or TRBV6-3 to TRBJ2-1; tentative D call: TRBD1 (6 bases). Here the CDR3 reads CASNPRDNSYNEQFF. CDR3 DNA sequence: TGTGCCAGCAACCCTAGGGACAACTCCTACAATGAGCAGTTCTTC.